These 2 T cell receptor beta chains were sequenced from one sample in a study of control samples from healthy donors and cancer patients. TCRdb's table, derived via immunoSEQ multiplex PCR, lists solely in-frame clones and lacks some. The sample includes fewer than 85,000 clones, approximately 91% of them seen just once. Sequencing was performed on blood. The source is a man over 45 in good health.

The rearrangement uses TRBV5-4 and TRBJ2-1; 13 nucleotides agree with TRBD2. Looked up from germline, CDR1 is SGHNT and CDR2 is YYREEE (reference sequence). This CDR3 is 14 amino acids long. J lost 9 bases, V lost 4 bases, and 4 bases had no gene match. In DNA, the CDR3 is TGTGCCAGCAGCACTAGCGGGGGGGCTGGTGAGCAGTTCTTC. Translation gives CASSTSGGAGEQFF.

V gene TRBV11-2 combines with J gene TRBJ2-3, with no clear D. Germline V CDR1 and CDR2: SGHAT, FQNNGV. The CDR3 is made up of 16 amino acids. Trimming left V 1 base short and J 0 bases short, with 11 bases between. The CDR3 coding sequence is TGTGCCAGCAGCTTAGTAGGGCCCCTTAGCACAGATACGCAGTATTTT. It codes for CASSLVGPLSTDTQYF.